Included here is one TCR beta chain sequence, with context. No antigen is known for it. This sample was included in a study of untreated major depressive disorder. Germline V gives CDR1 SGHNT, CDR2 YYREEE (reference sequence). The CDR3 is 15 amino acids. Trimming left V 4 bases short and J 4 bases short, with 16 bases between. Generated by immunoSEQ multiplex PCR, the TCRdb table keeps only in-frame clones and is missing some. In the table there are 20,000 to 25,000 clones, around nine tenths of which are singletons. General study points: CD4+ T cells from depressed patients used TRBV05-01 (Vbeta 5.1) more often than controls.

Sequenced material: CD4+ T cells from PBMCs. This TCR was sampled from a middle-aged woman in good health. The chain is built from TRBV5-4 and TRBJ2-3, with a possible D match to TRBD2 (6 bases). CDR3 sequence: CASSPSGRDADTQYF. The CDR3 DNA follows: TGTGCCAGCAGCCCTTCGGGGCGGGACGCAGATACGCAGTATTTT.